Given below is one T cell receptor beta chain in context. Its specificity is not known. The V end lost 3 bases, the J end lost 1 base, and 13 bases lay between the germline ends. Germline assignment: CDR1 SGHKS and CDR2 YYEKEE (reference sequence). The CDR3 contains 15 residues. The data are from a study of shared clonotypes between healthy human individuals. Study context: For every donor, three CD4 naive, three CD4 memory, two CD8 naive and one CD8 memory plates were used.

Study-wide results and caveats: Non-shared clonotypes had lower generation probabilities than those shared by all four donors.

Selected positively for CCR7 and CD45RO-negative, naive CD8 cells excluded terminally differentiated effector memory CD45RA+ cells. The assay used deep level. Here immunoSEQ multiplex PCR was the method, and the copy in TCRdb shows in-frame clones only, minus some. The sample consists of more than 550,000 clones, 90% to 95% of them appearing once. The clonotype was recovered from a man younger than 40 in good health. The sample consisted of naive CD8+ T cells sorted from blood. V is TRBV5-5 and J is TRBJ1-2, with D maybe TRBD1 (6 bases). CDR3 loop: CASSSVQGGNYGYTF. Written as DNA, the CDR3 is TGTGCCAGCAGCTCTGTACAGGGAGGTAACTATGGCTACACCTTC.